This passage covers 21 T cell receptor beta chains from one sample sequenced in a study of CD8 T cells in Susac syndrome. The RNA input was about 0.5 to 1 ug, and it was reverse transcribed with random hexamers. TCRdb independently ran MiXCR on the immunoSEQ multiplex PCR reads; one entry per CDR3 protein. The data hold around 200,000 distinct CDR3 sequences, with 95% observed a single time. The specimen was CD4+ T cells from PBMCs. The source of these receptors is a human donor with multiple sclerosis.

The chain joins TRBV20-1 to TRBJ2-3, with unresolved D. Germline CDR1 DFQATT, CDR2 SNEGSKA (reference sequence). The CDR3 covers 13 residues. Trimming removed 5 bases from V and 3 bases from J, with 12 bases in between. The CDR3, as DNA: TGCAGTGCTCTCCCCCACAATACAGATACGCAGTATTTT. Protein: CSALPHNTDTQYF.

The rearrangement joins TRBV20-1 to TRBJ2-1, with a tentative D call TRBD1 (5 bases). CDR3 size: 12 residues. Germline lookup yields CDR1 DFQATT and CDR2 SNEGSKA (reference sequence). V lost 5 bases to trimming and J lost 10 bases, with 15 bases between them. CDR3 amino acids: CSAYSGWGEQFF. The CDR3 nucleotides are TGCAGTGCTTACTCCGGGTGGGGCGAGCAGTTCTTC.

Details on this clonotype: At one boundary the junction diverges from the germline segment, which might be a read error. The rearrangement joins TRBV18 to TRBJ2-7; no definite D call. Germline V gives CDR1 KGHSH, CDR2 LQKENI. The CDR3 length is 13 residues. The DNA for the CDR3 is TGTGCCAGCTCACCGGTTCTCGCCGCAGACCAGTTGTTC. It codes for CASSPVLAADQLF.

The chain has TRBV3-1 and TRBJ1-1, with a weak D call TRBD1 (6 bases). This CDR3 has 14 amino acids. V lost 4 bases and J lost 4, with 13 bases in between. From germline, CDR1 is LGHDT and CDR2 YNNKEL (reference sequence). CDR3 loop: CASSLKGGGTEAFF. CDR3 in DNA: TGTGCCAGCAGCCTAAAGGGGGGCGGCACTGAAGCTTTCTTT.

The chain combines TRBV4-2 with TRBJ1-2; D unresolved. The CDR3 runs to 15 residues. Per germline, CDR1 LGHNA and CDR2 YNFKEQ. V shed 4 bases and J shed 3 bases, with 15 bases lying between them. Here the CDR3 DNA reads TGTGCCAGCAGCCCAGAAAGGGATTCGGACTATGGCTACACCTTC. This gives the protein CASSPERDSDYGYTF.

The chain is built from TRBV4-2 and TRBJ2-3; D ambiguous. The germline V gene has CDR1 LGHNA and CDR2 YNFKEQ. This CDR3 is built from 15 residues. Trimming pared 0 bases from V and 6 bases from J, leaving 13 bases between. The CDR3 coding sequence is TGTGCCAGCAGCCAAGAGAGTCCAGCAACTGATACGCAGTATTTT. Translation: CASSQESPATDTQYF.

The gene calls are TRBV29-1 and TRBJ2-1; D is unclear. Germline lookup yields CDR1 SQVTM and CDR2 ANQGSEA. Trimming removed 4 bases at V and 0 bases at J, with 7 bases between. This CDR3 region has 13 residues. The CDR3 spells CSVGDSSYNEQFF. The DNA for the CDR3 is TGCAGCGTTGGCGATAGCTCCTACAATGAGCAGTTCTTC.

V gene TRBV7-2 combines with J gene TRBJ1-6; no clear D gene. Germline loops: CDR1 SGHTA, CDR2 FQGNSA. The CDR3 loop spans 16 amino acids. Trimming took 5 bases from V and 6 from J, leaving 17 bases between them. The DNA of the CDR3 is TGTGCCAGCAGCCCTTACCCGCAGCCTGCTAATTCACCCCTCCACTTT. Protein product: CASSPYPQPANSPLHF.

The chain is built from TRBV5-1 and TRBJ1-2; no clear D. Germline assignment: CDR1 SGHRS and CDR2 YFSETQ. The CDR3 contains 13 residues. V was cut by 4 bases and J by 4 bases, with 11 bases left in between. CDR3 in amino acids: CASSADGSYGYTF. CDR3 nucleotide sequence: TGCGCCAGCAGCGCGGACGGGTCCTATGGCTACACCTTC.

The chain recombines TRBV2 with TRBJ2-5, with D unclear. In germline, CDR1 is SNHLY, CDR2 FYNNEI. The CDR3 covers 14 residues. Trimming pared 6 bases from V and 0 bases from J, leaving 11 bases between. The DNA for the CDR3 is TGTGCCAGCAGCGCCTCGCGTAACCAAGAGACCCAGTACTTC. Amino acids: CASSASRNQETQYF.

The chain has TRBV2 and TRBJ1-5, with unresolved D. This CDR3 comprises 15 residues. Germline assignment: CDR1 SNHLY and CDR2 FYNNEI. The V end lost 3 bases, the J end lost 4 bases, and 13 bases lay between the germline ends. The CDR3 region is CASSDESMTNQPQHF. CDR3 bases: TGTGCCAGCAGTGACGAGAGTATGACAAATCAGCCCCAGCATTTT.

The rearrangement links TRBV3-1 to TRBJ1-5; 8 positions match TRBD1. The germline CDR1 and CDR2 sequences are LGHDT and YNNKEL (reference sequence). V shed 0 bases, J shed 6 bases, and the junction held 4 bases outside the gene matches. CDR3 length: 15 residues. CDR3 coding DNA: TGTGCCAGCAGCCAAGATTGGACAGGGACTCAGCCCCAGCATTTT. It is translated as CASSQDWTGTQPQHF.

The chain has TRBV11-1 and TRBJ1-1; the D gene is possibly TRBD1 (5 bases). Trimming left V 7 bases short and J 7 bases short, with 13 bases between. CDR1 SGHAT and CDR2 FQDESV come from the germline V gene (reference sequence). This CDR3 has 12 residues. CDR3 DNA sequence: TGTGCCAGCACCGCCCAAGGGGTTGAAGCTTTCTTT. Translating gives CASTAQGVEAFF. Full variable domain (remainder filled in from reference TRBV11-1 and TRBJ1-1): EAEVAQSPRYKITEKSQAVAFWCDPISGHATLYWYRQILGQGPELLVQFQDESVVDDSQLPKDRFSAERLKGVDSTLKIQPAELGDSAMYLCASTAQGVEAFFGQGTRLTVV.

The CDR3 here is CASSLSAGYEQYV. The CDR3 bases are TGTGCCAGCAGCCTATCGGCAGGGTACGAGCAGTACGTC. The V gene is TRBV14, the J gene TRBJ2-7; D is perhaps TRBD1 (5 bases). The CDR3 loop spans 13 amino acids. In germline, CDR1 is SGHDN, CDR2 FVKESK. The V and J ends lost 4 bases and 4 bases respectively, with 11 bases between them.

The gene calls are TRBV29-1 and TRBJ1-1; perhaps TRBD1 as D (5 bases). The CDR3 sequence is 12 residues long. Trimming took 2 bases from V and 2 from J, leaving 6 bases between them. Germline lookup yields CDR1 SQVTM and CDR2 ANQGSEA. CDR3 protein: CSVEQGNTEAFF. CDR3 sequence (DNA): TGCAGCGTTGAACAGGGAAACACTGAAGCTTTCTTT. The full variable domain, its missing parts supplied by reference TRBV29-1 and TRBJ1-1, is SAVISQKPSRDICQRGTSLTIQCQVDSQVTMMFWYRQQPGQSLTLIATANQGSEATYESGFVIDKFPISRPNLTFSTLTVSNMSPEDSSIYLCSVEQGNTEAFFGQGTRLTVV.

The gene calls are TRBV2 and TRBJ1-5; possibly TRBD1 for D (5 bases). The CDR3 is made up of 14 amino acids. The germline V gene has CDR1 SNHLY and CDR2 FYNNEI. Trimming removed 4 bases from V and 5 bases from J, with 12 bases in between. CDR3 region: CASSVGELHQPQHF. Here the CDR3 DNA reads TGTGCCAGCAGTGTGGGGGAGCTTCATCAGCCCCAGCATTTT.

This chain links TRBV7-9 with TRBJ2-3; perhaps D is TRBD1 or TRBD2 (5 bases each). The germline gives CDR1 SEHNR, CDR2 FQNEAQ (reference sequence). CDR3 length: 14 amino acids. Trimming pared 4 bases from V and 4 bases from J, leaving 12 bases between. The CDR3 DNA sequence: TGTGCCAGCAGCTACGTTGGGACCTCAGATACGCAGTATTTT. Protein product: CASSYVGTSDTQYF.

The CDR3 region has the DNA TGCAGCGTCGGGGCACGACAGGGTATAGGTGAGCAGTTCTTC. Its translation is CSVGARQGIGEQFF. The chain links TRBV29-1 to TRBJ2-1; 7 positions match TRBD1. The V gene's germline CDR1 is SQVTM and CDR2 ANQGSEA. Trimming removed 6 bases from V and 9 bases from J; junction bases left unmatched: 14. The CDR3 covers 14 residues.

The V gene is TRBV5-4, the J gene TRBJ2-5; D remains ambiguous. The CDR3 contains 14 residues. The germline gives CDR1 SGHNT, CDR2 YYREEE (reference sequence). With 4 bases removed from V and 3 bases from J, the gap between germline ends came to 13 bases. The chain's CDR3 is CASSRPGPEETQYF. CDR3 in DNA: TGTGCCAGCAGCCGTCCCGGGCCCGAAGAGACCCAGTACTTC.

This chain uses TRBV11-1 with TRBJ2-4, with 7 bases matching TRBD2. The CDR3 consists of 13 residues. CDR1 is SGHAT, CDR2 FQDESV, per germline (reference sequence). V lost 4 bases and J lost 6; bases outside the gene matches: 3. The DNA for the CDR3 is TGTGCCAGCAGCTCTGGGGGGGTAAACATTCAGTACTTC. This gives the protein CASSSGGVNIQYF.

The rearrangement links TRBV30 to TRBJ1-5; possibly TRBD1 for D (5 bases). Trimming pared 0 bases from V and 7 bases from J, leaving 10 bases between. CDR3 length: 13 amino acids. Looked up from germline, CDR1 is GTSNPN and CDR2 is SVGIG (reference sequence). CDR3 in amino acids: CAWSVEGRQPQHF. The CDR3 region has the DNA TGTGCCTGGAGTGTGGAGGGGCGACAGCCCCAGCATTTT.